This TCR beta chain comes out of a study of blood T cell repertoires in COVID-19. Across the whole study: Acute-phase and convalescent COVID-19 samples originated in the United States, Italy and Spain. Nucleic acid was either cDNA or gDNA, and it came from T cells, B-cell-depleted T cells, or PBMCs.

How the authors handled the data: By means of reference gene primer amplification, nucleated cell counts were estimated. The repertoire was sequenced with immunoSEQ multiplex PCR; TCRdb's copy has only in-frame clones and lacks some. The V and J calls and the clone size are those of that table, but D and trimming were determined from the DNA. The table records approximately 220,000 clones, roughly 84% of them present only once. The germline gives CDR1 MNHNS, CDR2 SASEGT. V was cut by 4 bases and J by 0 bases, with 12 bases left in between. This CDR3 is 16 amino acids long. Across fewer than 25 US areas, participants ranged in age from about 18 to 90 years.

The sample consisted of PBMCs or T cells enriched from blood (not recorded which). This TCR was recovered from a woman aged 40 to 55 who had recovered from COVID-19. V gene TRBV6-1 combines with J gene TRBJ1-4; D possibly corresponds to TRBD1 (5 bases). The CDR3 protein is CASSGQDTATNEKLFF. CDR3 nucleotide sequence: TGTGCCAGCAGTGGGCAGGACACTGCAACTAATGAAAAACTGTTTTTT.